Below, 24 T cell receptor beta chains from the same sample are listed, as sequenced in a study of shared clonotypes between healthy human individuals (dated by TCRdb to 2020 to 2022). Libraries were constructed by the immunoSEQ multiplex PCR assay. As stored in TCRdb, this immuneACCESS dataset retains in-frame rearrangements with V and J assigned. A fraction of the clones does not appear; measured against another copy, unresolved V genes explain less than half of the discrepancy, and the remainder lacks a known reason. The sample table lists millions of clones, roughly 92% of them with a count of one. The ten largest clonotypes hold roughly 0.14% of the sample. Material: naive CD4+ T cells sorted from blood. Sample cell subset or site, as interpreted from the label and publication: CD45RA+ positively selected. These receptors came from a man between 18 and 29 years old in good health.

The chain carries TRBV6-1 and TRBJ2-6, with D maybe TRBD1 (5 bases). Germline V gene sequence: CDR1 MNHNS, CDR2 SASEGT. The CDR3 is 16 amino acids. Between the trimmed V and J ends, which lost 0 bases and 0 bases, there was a span of 6 bases. The CDR3 region has the DNA TGTGCCAGCAGTGAAGCAGGGGACTCTGGGGCCAACGTCCTGACTTTC. Translation gives CASSEAGDSGANVLTF.

The chain is built from TRBV7-6 and TRBJ2-6; D could derive from TRBD1 or TRBD2 (5 bases each). There are 17 residues in the CDR3. The V gene lost 4 bases and the J gene lost 0 bases, with 13 bases spanning the gap. Germline V CDR1 and CDR2: SGHVS, FNYEAQ. CDR3 nucleotides: TGTGCCAGCAGCTCCCGGGACCCTTACTCTGGGGCCAACGTCCTGACTTTC. It codes for CASSSRDPYSGANVLTF.

The chain employs TRBV10-2 and TRBJ2-7; 8 bases align to TRBD1. The V and J ends lost 7 bases and 3 bases, in that order; junction bases with no gene match: 5. Germline assignment: CDR1 WSHSY and CDR2 SAAADI. The CDR3 loop spans 13 amino acids. The CDR3 sequence: CASNRDRSYEQYF. The CDR3 DNA is TGCGCCAGCAATCGGGACAGGAGCTACGAGCAGTACTTC.

The V gene is TRBV6-5, the J gene TRBJ2-7; D call uncertain. CDR1 MNHEY and CDR2 SVGAGI come from the germline V gene. V lost 2 bases and J lost 2, with 13 bases in between. The CDR3 is 15 amino acids. CDR3 loop: CASSYTGPSPYEQYF. The CDR3, as DNA: TGTGCCAGCAGTTACACCGGGCCCTCCCCCTACGAGCAGTACTTC.

This chain uses TRBV2 with TRBJ1-1, with D unresolved. The V end was cut by 2 bases, the J end by 4 bases, with 17 bases between. CDR3 size: 16 residues. Germline values: CDR1 SNHLY, CDR2 FYNNEI. The CDR3 DNA reads as TGTGCCAGCAGTGAAAACACGCGACAAGTCGTCACTGAAGCTTTCTTT. It is translated as CASSENTRQVVTEAFF.

The chain links TRBV11-2 to TRBJ2-5; 8 bases fit TRBD2. From germline, CDR1 is SGHAT and CDR2 FQNNGV. J gave up 1 base and V 1 base, and 5 bases lay outside the gene matches. This CDR3 spans 16 amino acids. CDR3 region: CASSLVSGGSQETQYF. The CDR3 nucleotides are TGTGCCAGCAGCTTAGTAAGCGGGGGATCCCAAGAGACCCAGTACTTC.

The chain carries TRBV2 and TRBJ2-7, with D possibly being TRBD1 or TRBD2 (7 bases each). V was cut by 7 bases and J by 0 bases, with 16 bases left in between. The CDR3 consists of 15 residues. CDR1 and CDR2 from the germline V gene are SNHLY and FYNNEI. The CDR3, as DNA: TGTGCCAGCAAGCGGGACAGCACTCTCTCCTACGAGCAGTACTTC. Encoded protein: CASKRDSTLSYEQYF.

V usage is TRBV4-1 and J usage is TRBJ2-2, with D unclear. This CDR3 has 16 amino acids. V was pared by 2 bases and J by 0 bases, with 10 bases between. The germline V gene has CDR1 MGHRA and CDR2 YSYEKL. This CDR3 reads CASSQISTPNTGELFF. CDR3 DNA: TGCGCCAGCAGCCAAATATCCACACCGAACACCGGGGAGCTGTTTTTT.

V gene TRBV6-1 combines with J gene TRBJ2-1, with a weak D call TRBD2 (6 bases). Trimming took off 9 bases at V and 7 bases at J, with 19 bases between the two ends. The germline gives CDR1 MNHNS, CDR2 SASEGT. The CDR3 runs to 14 residues. CDR3: CASFRDGAGNEQFF. The CDR3 DNA follows: TGTGCCAGTTTCCGGGACGGAGCGGGTAATGAGCAGTTCTTC.

The gene calls are TRBV27 and TRBJ2-1; 7 nucleotides align to TRBD1. Germline CDR1 MNHEY, CDR2 SMNVEV (reference sequence). V shed 5 bases, J shed 2 bases, and the junction held 9 bases outside the gene matches. There are 16 residues in the CDR3. CDR3 loop: CASSATRDSTYNEQFF. Written as DNA, the CDR3 is TGTGCCAGCAGTGCGACCCGGGACAGCACCTACAATGAGCAGTTCTTC.

In this sample, this clone turned up a few times. The chain joins TRBV2 to TRBJ1-3; 8 bases are shared with TRBD1. Germline-derived CDR1 and CDR2 are SNHLY and FYNNEI. The V segment lost 7 bases and the J segment 2 bases; nucleotides outside the gene matches: 4. The CDR3 has 14 residues. The CDR3: CASKRTGPGNTIYF. DNA of the CDR3: TGTGCCAGCAAGCGGACAGGGCCTGGAAACACCATATATTTT.

The CDR3 protein is CASSQAYFLTARVDTQYF. CDR3 DNA sequence: TGCGCCAGCAGCCAAGCTTATTTCCTGACAGCCAGGGTGGATACGCAGTATTTT. V is TRBV4-1 and J is TRBJ2-3; tentatively, D is TRBD1 (5 bases). This CDR3 region has 18 residues. The V end lost 1 base, the J end lost 6 bases, and 23 bases lay between the germline ends. Germline V lookup: CDR1 MGHRA, CDR2 YSYEKL.

V gene TRBV16 combines with J gene TRBJ1-1; possibly TRBD1 for D (5 bases). CDR3 size: 15 residues. From germline, CDR1 is KGHSY and CDR2 FQNENV. V lost 0 bases and J 1 base, leaving 9 bases between the germline ends. The CDR3 sequence is CASSQSRTSNTEAFF. The CDR3 DNA reads TGTGCCAGCAGCCAATCCCGGACATCGAACACTGAAGCTTTCTTT.

The chain has TRBV11-2 and TRBJ2-7; D not certain. Germline CDR1 is SGHAT and CDR2 is FQNNGV. V lost 0 bases to trimming and J lost 3 bases, with 12 bases between them. The CDR3 has 15 amino acids. CDR3 sequence (DNA): TGTGCCAGCAGCTTAGATGGACGGACGGGCTACGAGCAGTACTTC. Protein product: CASSLDGRTGYEQYF.

This clone was detected only a few times. This chain connects TRBV18 to TRBJ1-6; D call uncertain. The V gene lost 8 bases and the J gene lost 8 bases, with 19 bases spanning the gap. The CDR3 loop spans 15 amino acids. Germline V gives CDR1 KGHSH, CDR2 LQKENI. The DNA of the CDR3 is TGTGCCAGCATCCGGGAGCACGGTTCCGATTCACCCCTCCACTTT. This gives the protein CASIREHGSDSPLHF.

This chain uses TRBV5-1 with TRBJ2-1; 8 bases are shared with TRBD2. This CDR3 comprises 13 residues. V lost 1 base and J lost 8; bases outside the gene matches: 2. Per germline, CDR1 SGHRS and CDR2 YFSETQ. The CDR3 spells CASSLSGLDEQFF. CDR3 nucleotides: TGCGCCAGCAGCTTGTCGGGACTAGATGAGCAGTTCTTC.

J is TRBJ2-2 and V is TRBV7-3, with 12 bases fitting TRBD2. Germline V gives CDR1 SGHTA, CDR2 FQGTGA. The CDR3 consists of 15 residues. V shed 4 bases, J shed 5 bases, and the junction held 2 bases outside the gene matches. In DNA, the CDR3 is TGTGCCAGCAGCTCCCTAGCGGGGGGGACCGGGGAGCTGTTTTTT. It codes for CASSSLAGGTGELFF.

The V gene is TRBV6-1, the J gene TRBJ2-6; 14 bases map to TRBD2. The CDR3 length is 18 residues. The germline V gene encodes CDR1 MNHNS and CDR2 SASEGT. J was trimmed by 4 bases and V by 3 bases; bases with no gene match: 5. CDR3: CASSETSGGARGANVLTF. CDR3 DNA sequence: TGTGCCAGCAGTGAGACTAGCGGGGGGGCCCGGGGGGCCAACGTCCTGACTTTC.

The chain combines TRBV29-1 with TRBJ1-5; 7 bases are shared with TRBD1. The germline CDR1 and CDR2 sequences are SQVTM and ANQGSEA. The CDR3 has 12 amino acids. V trimming: 4 bases; J trimming: 6 bases; junction bases outside the gene matches: 3. The CDR3 nucleotides read TGCAGCGTTGGGGCAGGGGGTCAGCCCCAGCATTTT. It specifies CSVGAGGQPQHF.

This chain joins TRBV6-1 and TRBJ2-5, with TRBD1 matching over 7 bases. Germline lookup yields CDR1 MNHNS and CDR2 SASEGT. J gave up 2 bases and V 7 bases, and 7 bases lay outside the gene matches. The CDR3 is made up of 14 amino acids. As DNA, the CDR3 is TGTGCCAGCACCCCGGGACAGCCGCAAGAGACCCAGTACTTC. The encoded protein is CASTPGQPQETQYF.

This clone turned up a few times. The chain uses TRBV9 and TRBJ1-1; 7 bases agree with TRBD1. The CDR3 covers 15 residues. CDR1 SGDLS and CDR2 YYNGEE come from the germline V gene. Unmatched junction bases numbered 2, after V lost 0 bases and J lost 0 bases. The CDR3 region is CASSVEDRLNTEAFF. The CDR3 DNA follows: TGTGCCAGCAGCGTAGAGGACAGGCTGAACACTGAAGCTTTCTTT.

The chain is built from TRBV18 and TRBJ2-3, with TRBD2 matching over 15 bases. The CDR3 covers 17 residues. Trimming removed 5 bases from V and 6 bases from J; junction bases left unmatched: 9. Per germline, CDR1 KGHSH and CDR2 LQKENI. Here the CDR3 DNA reads TGTGCCAGCTCAACCGGGACTAGCGGGGGGCGAGCCGATACGCAGTATTTT. Its protein product is CASSTGTSGGRADTQYF.

This chain uses TRBV25-1 with TRBJ2-3; perhaps TRBD2 as D (5 bases). The length of the CDR3 is 14 residues. The germline V and J ends were trimmed by 6 bases and 3 bases, with 13 bases remaining between them. Germline loops: CDR1 MGHDK, CDR2 SYGVNS. The CDR3 sequence: CASSDYGRTDTQYF. In nucleotides, the CDR3 is TGTGCCAGCAGCGACTACGGGCGTACAGATACGCAGTATTTT.

This chain joins TRBV27 and TRBJ2-2, with 8 bases aligning to TRBD1. The CDR3 length is 16 residues. Looked up from germline, CDR1 is MNHEY and CDR2 is SMNVEV (reference sequence). The V and J ends lost 5 bases and 2 bases, in that order; junction bases with no gene match: 7. The chain's CDR3 is CASSPTGDTNTGELFF. DNA of the CDR3: TGTGCCAGCAGTCCGACAGGGGACACTAACACCGGGGAGCTGTTTTTT.